This record looks at one T cell receptor (beta chain) sequence and its context. V gave up 6 bases and J gave up 5 bases, with 13 bases separating them. CDR3 length equals 13 residues. CDR1 and CDR2 (germline): MNHEY, SVGAGI. The entry originates in a study of chemoradiotherapy in HPV16-positive cancers. Using immunoSEQ multiplex PCR, the repertoire was profiled, and TCRdb retains in-frame clones only, with some absent. The sample has 8,000 to 10,000 clones; more than 75% are singletons. This sequence originates from a human donor with HPV-associated anogenital cancer. The chain has TRBV6-5 and TRBJ2-5; D is unresolved. Sequenced here: tumor tissue, sampled from a patient who underwent chemoradiotherapy. For the CDR3, the DNA is TGTGCCAGCAGCCCGTGGGTTTCGGAGACCCAGTACTTC. Translated, it gives CASSPWVSETQYF.